These 24 T cell receptor beta chains came from one sample sequenced in a study of patients and donors after allogeneic stem cell transplantation. TCRdb analysed the RT-PCR reads with MiXCR anew, one entry per CDR3 protein. The table shows about 410,000 distinct CDR3 sequences, with under 20% occurring only once. Sequencing was carried out using blood, either unsorted or a sorted T cell fraction (not recorded which). All receptors derive from a human donor who was either an allogeneic HSCT recipient or a stem cell or donor lymphocyte infusion donor (not recorded which). It is not recorded whose cells these are; they may come from a transplant donor.

This clonotype was seen repeatedly, ten times or more. The rearrangement uses TRBV12-3 or TRBV12-4 and TRBJ1-1; D unclear. V lost 6 bases and J 3 bases, leaving 14 bases between the germline ends. The CDR3 loop spans 14 amino acids. The CDR3 DNA is TGTGCCAGCAGCCTGGGAGGAAGGTACACTGAAGCTTTCTTT. Its protein product is CASSLGGRYTEAFF.

This clonotype was seen a few times. The chain combines TRBV7-9 with TRBJ2-7, with D hard to call. Trimming removed 1 base at V and 5 bases at J, with 9 bases between. Germline CDR1 SEHNR, CDR2 FQNEAQ (reference sequence). This CDR3 region has 13 residues. The CDR3 sequence is CASSLGVFHEQYF. The DNA of the CDR3 is TGTGCCAGCAGCTTAGGGGTATTTCACGAGCAGTACTTC. Drawing the rest from reference TRBV7-9 and TRBJ2-7, the complete variable domain is DTGVSQNPRHKITKRGQNVTFRCDPISEHNRLYWYRQTLGQGPEFLTYFQNEAQLEKSRLLSDRFSAERPKGSFSTLEIQRTEQGDSAMYLCASSLGVFHEQYFGPGTRLTVT.

The chain couples TRBV15 to TRBJ1-5, with 7 positions matching TRBD1. After removal of 0 bases from V and 1 base from J, the junction contained 3 bases not matched to a gene. The V gene's germline CDR1 is LNHNV and CDR2 YYDKDF (reference sequence). The CDR3 loop spans 16 amino acids. The chain's CDR3 is CATSRDLGQSNQPQHF. The CDR3 bases are TGTGCCACCAGCAGAGATTTGGGACAGAGCAATCAGCCCCAGCATTTT. The variable domain in full, with the rest retrieved from reference TRBV15 and TRBJ1-5, is DAMVIQNPRYQVTQFGKPVTLSCSQTLNHNVMYWYQQKSSQAPKLLFHYYDKDFNNEADTPDNFQSRRPNTSFCFLDIRSPGLGDTAMYLCATSRDLGQSNQPQHFGDGTRLSIL.

This clonotype has more than one count but fewer than ten. The V call is TRBV27, the J call TRBJ2-7; D may be TRBD1 (6 bases). From germline, CDR1 is MNHEY and CDR2 SMNVEV (reference sequence). Trimming cost V 1 base and J 5 bases, with 12 bases left between them. There are 14 residues in the CDR3. CDR3 residues: CASSLLGDNHEQYF. The CDR3 nucleotides are TGTGCCAGCAGTTTATTGGGGGACAATCACGAGCAGTACTTC.

This clonotype was seen more than once but under ten times. This chain uses TRBV4-1 with TRBJ2-7; D call uncertain. This CDR3 has 14 amino acids. Trimming cost V 1 base and J 5 bases, with 12 bases left between them. CDR1 and CDR2 from the germline V gene are MGHRA and YSYEKL. CDR3 in amino acids: CASSQVGTNDEQYF. For the CDR3, the DNA is TGCGCCAGCAGCCAAGTGGGAACGAACGACGAGCAGTACTTC.

This clonotype was seen a handful of times. The chain links TRBV20-1 to TRBJ2-7; 12 nucleotides match TRBD1. The CDR3 runs 13 residues. J gave up 5 bases and V 7 bases, and 6 bases lay outside the gene matches. The germline gives CDR1 DFQATT, CDR2 SNEGSKA (reference sequence). The CDR3 bases are TGCAGTGTTACGGGACAGGGGGCGAACGAGCAGTACTTC. Translation: CSVTGQGANEQYF.

This clonotype has more than one count but fewer than ten. The chain joins TRBV20-1 to TRBJ2-5, with TRBD2 matching over 16 bases. The CDR3 spans 16 residues. Trimming removed 3 bases from V and 0 bases from J; junction bases left unmatched: 1. Germline V CDR1 and CDR2: DFQATT, SNEGSKA (reference sequence). CDR3 amino acids: CSARGLAGGYQETQYF. In DNA form, the CDR3 reads TGCAGTGCTAGGGGACTAGCGGGGGGGTACCAAGAGACCCAGTACTTC.

This clonotype was seen more than once but under ten times. This chain links TRBV12-3 or TRBV12-4 with TRBJ1-1; the match to TRBD1 covers 8 bases. The CDR3 consists of 14 residues. Trimming cost V 1 base and J 6 bases; bases outside gene matches: 4. CDR3 loop: CASSLEGQAAEAFF. The CDR3 coding sequence is TGTGCCAGCAGTTTAGAGGGACAGGCGGCTGAAGCTTTCTTT.

V is TRBV24-1 and J is TRBJ1-5; TRBD1 matches 9 bases. There are 14 residues in the CDR3. CDR1 KGHDR and CDR2 SFDVKD come from the germline V gene. The V gene end was trimmed by 7 bases and the J gene end by 4 bases; junction bases not matched to a gene: 4. In DNA form, the CDR3 reads TGTGCCACCAGCCAACAGGGGGCAAATCAGCCCCAGCATTTT. The encoded protein is CATSQQGANQPQHF.

This clonotype was detected a few times. The chain couples TRBV5-6 to TRBJ1-5, with 8 bases that match TRBD1. Germline V gene sequence: CDR1 SGHDT, CDR2 YYEEEE. The junction had 9 bases not matched to a gene; V was cut back by 4 bases and J by 3 bases. This CDR3 has 16 amino acids. The CDR3 protein is CASSLSGGKANQPQHF. CDR3 DNA sequence: TGTGCCAGCAGCCTTTCAGGGGGCAAAGCCAATCAGCCCCAGCATTTT.

This clonotype was counted at least ten times. One end of the junction fails to match germline, which may point to a read error. The chain couples TRBV5-1 to TRBJ2-3, with D unclear. CDR3 length equals 11 residues. CDR1 is SGHRS, CDR2 YFSETQ, per germline. The CDR3 is CASSLEDTQYF. The CDR3 DNA follows: TGTGCCAGCAGTTTAGAAGATACGCAGTATTTT. The variable domain in full, with the rest retrieved from reference TRBV5-1 and TRBJ2-3, is KAGVTQTPRYLIKTRGQQVTLSCSPISGHRSVSWYQQTPGQGLQFLFEYFSETQRNKGNFPGRFSGRQFSNSRSEMNVSTLELGDSALYLCASSLEDTQYFGPGTRLTVL.

V is TRBV19 and J is TRBJ1-1; D is undetermined. This CDR3 comprises 13 residues. Germline lookup yields CDR1 LNHDA and CDR2 SQIVND (reference sequence). V was clipped by 5 bases and J by 1 base, with 8 bases between them. The CDR3 is CASSFSWNTEAFF. The CDR3 DNA reads TGTGCCAGTAGTTTCAGTTGGAACACTGAAGCTTTCTTT.

This clonotype has just a few counts. This chain uses TRBV9 with TRBJ1-1; 10 nucleotides line up with TRBD1. This CDR3 has 15 amino acids. With V trimmed by 4 bases and J by 1 base, 4 bases remained unmatched. The germline CDR1 and CDR2 sequences are SGDLS and YYNGEE. The CDR3 bases are TGTGCCAGCAGCACAGGGGACAGGGGGAACACTGAAGCTTTCTTT. It translates to CASSTGDRGNTEAFF.

This clonotype has just a few counts. This chain links TRBV5-1 with TRBJ2-6; 9 bases fit TRBD1. Unmatched junction bases numbered 3, after V lost 2 bases and J lost 0 bases. This CDR3 is built from 17 residues. Per germline, CDR1 SGHRS and CDR2 YFSETQ. CDR3 sequence reads: CASSLGQGSSGANVLTF. The CDR3 nucleotides are TGCGCCAGCAGCTTAGGACAGGGGTCCTCTGGGGCCAACGTCCTGACTTTC.

This clonotype showed up just a few times. The chain uses TRBV5-1 and TRBJ1-1; a weak D match, TRBD1 (5 bases). Germline V lookup: CDR1 SGHRS, CDR2 YFSETQ. The CDR3 loop spans 14 amino acids. Trimming stripped 0 bases from V and 5 bases from J, with 11 bases between. The CDR3 nucleotides read TGCGCCAGCAGCTTGGGGGGCTTCGGGACTGAAGCTTTCTTT. Translating gives CASSLGGFGTEAFF. Looking up the rest from reference TRBV5-1 and TRBJ1-1 gives the full variable domain: KAGVTQTPRYLIKTRGQQVTLSCSPISGHRSVSWYQQTPGQGLQFLFEYFSETQRNKGNFPGRFSGRQFSNSRSEMNVSTLELGDSALYLCASSLGGFGTEAFFGQGTRLTVV.

The CDR3 reads CASSRQESNTGELFF. Written as DNA, the CDR3 is TGTGCTAGCTCCCGACAGGAGTCCAACACCGGGGAGCTGTTTTTT. The chain links TRBV7-7 to TRBJ2-2; possible D gene TRBD1, 6 bases. Germline values: CDR1 SSHAT, CDR2 FNYEAQ (reference sequence). This CDR3 has 15 residues.

The gene calls are TRBV18 and TRBJ2-7; D assignment may be TRBD1 or TRBD2 (6 bases each). Germline V gene sequence: CDR1 KGHSH, CDR2 LQKENI. This CDR3 has 16 residues. Trimming took 3 bases from V and 6 from J, leaving 21 bases between them. CDR3 DNA sequence: TGTGCCAGCTCACCCCTTCTGGGGGGCGGTGAAGTCGAGCAGTACTTC. Its protein product is CASSPLLGGGEVEQYF.

The chain uses TRBV4-1 and TRBJ2-7, with D tentatively TRBD1 or TRBD2 (6 bases each). The length of the CDR3 is 18 residues. Trimming took 0 bases from V and 6 from J, leaving 24 bases between them. Germline V lookup: CDR1 MGHRA, CDR2 YSYEKL. This chain's CDR3 is CASSQDLGRQDELGEQYF. The CDR3 nucleotides are TGCGCCAGCAGCCAAGATCTCGGGAGACAGGATGAGTTAGGCGAGCAGTACTTC.

The CDR3 sequence is CASSAQDRDYGYTF. Here the CDR3 DNA reads TGTGCCAGCAGCGCTCAGGACAGGGACTATGGCTACACCTTC. J is TRBJ1-2 and V is TRBV9; 8 positions match TRBD1. The CDR3 covers 14 residues. Germline CDR1 and CDR2: SGDLS and YYNGEE. V dropped 3 bases and J dropped 3; count of bases not matched to a gene: 4.

This clonotype was seen only a few times. The J gene is TRBJ2-3, the V gene TRBV10-3; 8 positions agree with TRBD2. Unmatched junction bases numbered 5, after V lost 9 bases and J lost 6 bases. Germline-derived CDR1 and CDR2 are ENHRY and SYGVKD. CDR3 size: 12 residues. DNA for the CDR3: TGTGCCATAGGACTAGCCCCTGATACGCAGTATTTT. This codes for CAIGLAPDTQYF.

This clonotype was seen a few times. The chain couples TRBV7-2 to TRBJ1-3; no reliable D call. The CDR3 is 15 amino acids. The germline gives CDR1 SGHTA, CDR2 FQGNSA. Between the trimmed V and J ends, which lost 4 bases and 3 bases, there was a span of 13 bases. This CDR3 reads CASSYDRVFGNTIYF. The CDR3 DNA is TGTGCCAGCAGCTATGATAGGGTTTTTGGAAACACCATATATTTT.

In this sample, this clonotype turned up a few times. The chain is built from TRBV7-9 and TRBJ2-5; 7 bases match TRBD1. Germline V gives CDR1 SEHNR, CDR2 FQNEAQ (reference sequence). The CDR3 is made up of 15 amino acids. Trimming took 3 bases from V and 5 from J; bases not matched to a gene: 9. The CDR3 here is CASSFRDSPRETQYF. The CDR3 DNA reads as TGTGCCAGCAGCTTCCGGGACAGCCCCCGGGAGACCCAGTACTTC.

This clonotype occurred a few times. The chain couples TRBV3-1 to TRBJ1-6; a weak D match, TRBD1 (6 bases). The CDR3 has 16 amino acids. V was clipped by 3 bases and J by 8 bases, with 17 bases between them. Germline CDR1 is LGHDT and CDR2 is YNNKEL (reference sequence). DNA for the CDR3: TGTGCCAGCAGCCAGACCGGGGGCCCCAACCATTCACCCCTCCACTTT. Protein product: CASSQTGGPNHSPLHF.

A remark on this clonotype: Germline is not matched at one junction end, which may reflect a read error. The rearrangement joins TRBV9 to TRBJ2-3; 11 bases are a match to TRBD2. This CDR3 region has 17 residues. Germline CDR1 SGDLS, CDR2 YYNGEE. CDR3 DNA: TGTGCCAGCAGCTTTCGGACTAGCGGGCTCAACACAGATATGCAGTATTTT. Translating it yields CASSFRTSGLNTDMQYF.